This T cell receptor beta chain was profiled in a study of blood T cell repertoires in COVID-19. Study background: The samples span acute and convalescent COVID-19 from the United States, Italy and Spain. T cells, B-cell-depleted T cells, or PBMCs supplied cDNA or gDNA.

In germline, CDR1 is MRHNA, CDR2 SNTAGT. V dropped 3 bases and J dropped 3 bases, with 14 bases sitting between them. This CDR3 has 15 residues. Under the authors' procedure: Amplification of reference gene primers was used by the study to estimate nucleated cell counts. This table comes from immunoSEQ multiplex PCR, and its TCRdb copy is limited to in-frame clones, with some not included. That table supplies the V and J calls and clone size; D and trimming were determined from the DNA. The repertoire holds about 210,000 clones, with around 83% as singletons. The origin of this receptor is a man aged 45-65 years with active or convalescent COVID-19. Input material: peripheral blood. J is TRBJ2-5 and V is TRBV6-4; tentative D call: TRBD2 (5 bases). In DNA form, the CDR3 reads TGTGCCAGCAGTGAATATCGTCCAGCGGAAGAGACCCAGTACTTC. It translates to CASSEYRPAEETQYF.